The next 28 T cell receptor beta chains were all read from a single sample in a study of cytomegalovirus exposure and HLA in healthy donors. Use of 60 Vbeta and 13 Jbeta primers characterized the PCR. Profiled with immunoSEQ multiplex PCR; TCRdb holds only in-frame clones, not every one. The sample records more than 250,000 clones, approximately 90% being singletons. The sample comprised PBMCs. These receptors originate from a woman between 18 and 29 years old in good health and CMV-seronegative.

This CDR3 reads CASSEYLPGELFF. In DNA form, the CDR3 reads TGTGCCAGCAGTGAATATCTCCCCGGGGAGCTGTTTTTT. The chain uses TRBV2 and TRBJ2-2, with no clear D. This CDR3 is built from 13 residues. Germline CDR1 reads SNHLY; CDR2 reads FYNNEI. Between the trimmed V and J ends, which lost 2 bases and 6 bases, there was a span of 7 bases.

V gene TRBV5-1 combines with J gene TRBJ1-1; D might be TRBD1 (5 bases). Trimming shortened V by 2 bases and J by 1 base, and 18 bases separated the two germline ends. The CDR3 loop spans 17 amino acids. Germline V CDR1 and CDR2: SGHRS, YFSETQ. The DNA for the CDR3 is TGCGCCAGCAGCTTAACAGCAGGGCAGGTTTGGAACACTGAAGCTTTCTTT. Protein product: CASSLTAGQVWNTEAFF.

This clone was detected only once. For the CDR3, the DNA is TGTGCCAGCAGTTTATGGGCGGGGGGTCCCGGGGAGCTGTTTTTT. This sequence encodes CASSLWAGGPGELFF. The chain links TRBV27 to TRBJ2-2, with 8 bases matching TRBD2. Germline V gives CDR1 MNHEY, CDR2 SMNVEV (reference sequence). Unmatched junction bases numbered 4, after V lost 1 base and J lost 6 bases. CDR3 length: 15 residues.

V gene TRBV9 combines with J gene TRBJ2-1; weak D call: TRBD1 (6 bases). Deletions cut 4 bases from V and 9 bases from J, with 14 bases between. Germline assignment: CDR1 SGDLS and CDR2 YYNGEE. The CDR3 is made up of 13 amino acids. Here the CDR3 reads CASSQGIAPEQFF. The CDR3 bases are TGTGCCAGCAGCCAGGGGATTGCCCCTGAGCAGTTCTTC. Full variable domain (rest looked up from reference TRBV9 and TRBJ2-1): DSGVTQTPKHLITATGQRVTLRCSPRSGDLSVYWYQQSLDQGLQFLIQYYNGEERAKGNILERFSAQQFPDLHSELNLSSLELGDSALYFCASSQGIAPEQFFGPGTRLTVL.

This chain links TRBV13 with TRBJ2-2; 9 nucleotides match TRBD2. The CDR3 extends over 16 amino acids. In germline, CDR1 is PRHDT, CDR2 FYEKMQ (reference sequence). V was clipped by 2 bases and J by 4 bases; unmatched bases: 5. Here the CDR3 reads CASSLYGGGATGELFF. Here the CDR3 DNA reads TGTGCCAGCAGCTTATATGGCGGGGGGGCCACCGGGGAGCTGTTTTTT.

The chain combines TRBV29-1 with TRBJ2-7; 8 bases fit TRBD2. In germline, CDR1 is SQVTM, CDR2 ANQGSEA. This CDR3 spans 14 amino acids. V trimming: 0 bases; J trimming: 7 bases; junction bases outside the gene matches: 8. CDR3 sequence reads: CSVEDRGGAGEQYF. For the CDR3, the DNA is TGCAGCGTTGAAGATCGGGGGGGGGCGGGAGAGCAGTACTTC.

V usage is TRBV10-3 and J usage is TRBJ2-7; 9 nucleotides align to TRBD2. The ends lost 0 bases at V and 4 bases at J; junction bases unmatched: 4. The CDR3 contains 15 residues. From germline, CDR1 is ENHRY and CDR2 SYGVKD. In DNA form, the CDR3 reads TGTGCCATCAGTGAGTCTGGCGGGGGGGCGTACGAGCAGTACTTC. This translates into CAISESGGGAYEQYF.

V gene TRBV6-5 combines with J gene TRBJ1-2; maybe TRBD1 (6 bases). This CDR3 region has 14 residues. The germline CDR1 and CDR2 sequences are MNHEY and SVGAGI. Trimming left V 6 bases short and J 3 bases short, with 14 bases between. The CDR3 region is CASSRTGLDYGYTF. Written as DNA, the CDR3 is TGTGCCAGCAGCCGTACAGGGCTCGACTATGGCTACACCTTC.

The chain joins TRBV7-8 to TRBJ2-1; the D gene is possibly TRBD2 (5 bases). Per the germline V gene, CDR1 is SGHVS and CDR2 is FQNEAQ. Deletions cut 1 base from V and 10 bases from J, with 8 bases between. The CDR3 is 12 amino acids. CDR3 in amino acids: CASSLGPGEQFF. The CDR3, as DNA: TGTGCCAGCAGCTTAGGACCGGGGGAGCAGTTCTTC.

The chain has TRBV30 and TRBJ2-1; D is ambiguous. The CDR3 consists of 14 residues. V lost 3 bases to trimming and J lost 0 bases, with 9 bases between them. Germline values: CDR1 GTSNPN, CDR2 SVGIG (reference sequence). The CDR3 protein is CAWSWSSSYNEQFF. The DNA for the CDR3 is TGTGCCTGGAGCTGGAGCAGCTCCTACAATGAGCAGTTCTTC.

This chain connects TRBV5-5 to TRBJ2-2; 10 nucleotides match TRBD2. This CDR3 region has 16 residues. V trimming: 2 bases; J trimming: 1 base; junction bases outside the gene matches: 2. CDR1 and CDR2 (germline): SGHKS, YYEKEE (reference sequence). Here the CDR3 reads CASSLGLAVNTGELFF. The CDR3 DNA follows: TGTGCCAGCAGCTTAGGACTAGCGGTGAACACCGGGGAGCTGTTTTTT.

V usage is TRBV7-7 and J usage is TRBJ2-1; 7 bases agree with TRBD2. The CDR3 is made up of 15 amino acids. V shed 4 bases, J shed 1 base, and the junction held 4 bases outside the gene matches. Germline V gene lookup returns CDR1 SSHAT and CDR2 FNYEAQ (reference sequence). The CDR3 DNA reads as TGTGCCAGCAGCTCGCGACTAGCTTCCTACAATGAGCAGTTCTTC. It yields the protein CASSSRLASYNEQFF.

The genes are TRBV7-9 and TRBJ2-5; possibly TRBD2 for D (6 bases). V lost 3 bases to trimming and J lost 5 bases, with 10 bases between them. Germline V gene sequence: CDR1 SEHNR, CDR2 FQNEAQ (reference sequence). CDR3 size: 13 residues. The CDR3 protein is CASSLEGWETQYF. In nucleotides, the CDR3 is TGTGCCAGCAGCTTGGAGGGCTGGGAGACCCAGTACTTC. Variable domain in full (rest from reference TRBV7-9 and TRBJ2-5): DTGVSQNPRHKITKRGQNVTFRCDPISEHNRLYWYRQTLGQGPEFLTYFQNEAQLEKSRLLSDRFSAERPKGSFSTLEIQRTEQGDSAMYLCASSLEGWETQYFGPGTRLLVL.

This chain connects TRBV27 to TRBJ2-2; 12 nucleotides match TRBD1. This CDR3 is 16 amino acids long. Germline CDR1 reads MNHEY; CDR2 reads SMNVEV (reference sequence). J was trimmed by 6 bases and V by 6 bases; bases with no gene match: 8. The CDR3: CASRTPGQGAAGELFF. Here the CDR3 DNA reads TGTGCCAGCAGAACCCCGGGACAGGGGGCTGCCGGGGAGCTGTTTTTT.

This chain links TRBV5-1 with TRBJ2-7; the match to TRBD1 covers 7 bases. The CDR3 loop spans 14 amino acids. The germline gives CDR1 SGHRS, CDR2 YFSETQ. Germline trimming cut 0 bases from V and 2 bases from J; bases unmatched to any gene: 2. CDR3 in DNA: TGCGCCAGCAGCTTGGACCAGGGGGCCTACGAGCAGTACTTC. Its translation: CASSLDQGAYEQYF.

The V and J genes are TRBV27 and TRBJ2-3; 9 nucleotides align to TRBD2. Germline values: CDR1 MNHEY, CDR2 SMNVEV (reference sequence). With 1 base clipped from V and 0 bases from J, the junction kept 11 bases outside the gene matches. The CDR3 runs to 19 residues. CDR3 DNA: TGTGCCAGCAGTTTATACAGCGGGGGGCCGGGAGGGAGCACAGATACGCAGTATTTT. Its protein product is CASSLYSGGPGGSTDTQYF.

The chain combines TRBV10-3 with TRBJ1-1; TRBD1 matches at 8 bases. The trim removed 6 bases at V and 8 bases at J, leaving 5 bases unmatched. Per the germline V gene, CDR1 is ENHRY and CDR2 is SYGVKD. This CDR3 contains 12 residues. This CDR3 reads CAIRLTGGEAFF. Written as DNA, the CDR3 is TGTGCCATCAGGTTAACAGGGGGGGAAGCTTTCTTT.

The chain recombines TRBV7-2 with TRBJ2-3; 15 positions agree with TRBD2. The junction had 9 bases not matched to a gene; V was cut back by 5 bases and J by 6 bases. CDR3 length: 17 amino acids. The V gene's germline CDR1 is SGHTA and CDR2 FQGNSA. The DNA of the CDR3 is TGTGCCAGCAGCAGAGGACTAGCGGGGGGGCCCGGGGATACGCAGTATTTT. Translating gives CASSRGLAGGPGDTQYF.

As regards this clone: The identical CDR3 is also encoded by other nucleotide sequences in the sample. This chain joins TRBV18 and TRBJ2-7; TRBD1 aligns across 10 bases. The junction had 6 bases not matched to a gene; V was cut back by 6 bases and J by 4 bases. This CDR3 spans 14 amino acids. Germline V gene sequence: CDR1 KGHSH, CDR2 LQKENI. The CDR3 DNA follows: TGTGCCAGCTCCCCCGGGACAGGGGTGTACGAGCAGTACTTC. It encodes CASSPGTGVYEQYF.

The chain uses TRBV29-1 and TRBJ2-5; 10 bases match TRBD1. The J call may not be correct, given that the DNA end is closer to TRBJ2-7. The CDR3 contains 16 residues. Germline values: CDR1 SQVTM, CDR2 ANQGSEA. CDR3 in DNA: TGCAGCGTTGTCGGAGGACGACAGGGGGCAAGGTACGAGCAGTACTTC. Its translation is CSVVGGRQGARYEQYF.

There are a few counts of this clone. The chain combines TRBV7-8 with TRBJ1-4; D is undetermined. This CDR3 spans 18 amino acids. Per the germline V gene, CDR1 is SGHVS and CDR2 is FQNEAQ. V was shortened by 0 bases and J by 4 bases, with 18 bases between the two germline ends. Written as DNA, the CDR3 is TGTGCCAGCAGCTTAGCGCAAGACAAAACCTTCCATAATGAAAAACTGTTTTTT. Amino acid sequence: CASSLAQDKTFHNEKLFF.

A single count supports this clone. CDR3 loop: CASGGQGYSNQPQHF. The CDR3 DNA follows: TGTGCCAGTGGAGGCCAGGGGTATAGCAATCAGCCCCAGCATTTT. The V and J genes are TRBV19 and TRBJ1-5; D might be TRBD1 (6 bases). Trimming removed 8 bases from V and 0 bases from J, with 14 bases in between. The V gene's germline CDR1 is LNHDA and CDR2 SQIVND (reference sequence). CDR3 length: 15 amino acids. The full variable domain, rest sourced from reference TRBV19 and TRBJ1-5, is DGGITQSPKYLFRKEGQNVTLSCEQNLNHDAMYWYRQDPGQGLRLIYYSQIVNDFQKGDIAEGYSVSREKKESFPLTVTSAQKNPTAFYLCASGGQGYSNQPQHFGDGTRLSIL.

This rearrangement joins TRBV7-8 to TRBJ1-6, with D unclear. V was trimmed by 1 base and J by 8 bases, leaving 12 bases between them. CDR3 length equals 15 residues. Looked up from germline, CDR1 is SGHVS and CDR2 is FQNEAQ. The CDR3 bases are TGTGCCAGCAGCTTAGTCGGCGGTGGCGATTCACCCCTCCACTTT. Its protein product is CASSLVGGGDSPLHF.

CDR3 in amino acids: CASSPQQGWNTEAFF. CDR3 nucleotide sequence: TGTGCCAGCAGCCCGCAACAGGGATGGAACACTGAAGCTTTCTTT. The chain joins TRBV5-4 to TRBJ1-1, with D possibly being TRBD1 (6 bases). CDR3 length: 15 amino acids. The germline CDR1 and CDR2 sequences are SGHNT and YYREEE (reference sequence). The ends were cut back, 4 bases at V and 1 base at J, with 14 bases in the middle.

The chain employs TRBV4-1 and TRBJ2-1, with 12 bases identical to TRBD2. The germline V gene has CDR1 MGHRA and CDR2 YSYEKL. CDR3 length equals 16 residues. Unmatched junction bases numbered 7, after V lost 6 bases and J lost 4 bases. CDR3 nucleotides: TGCGCCAGCAGACCCAGCGGACTAGCGGGGTACAATGAGCAGTTCTTC. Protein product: CASRPSGLAGYNEQFF.

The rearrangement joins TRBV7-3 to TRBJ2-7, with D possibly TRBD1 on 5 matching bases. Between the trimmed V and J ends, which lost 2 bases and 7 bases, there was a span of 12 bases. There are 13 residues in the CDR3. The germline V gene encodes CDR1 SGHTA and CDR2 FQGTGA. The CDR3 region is CASSLFQGVEQYF. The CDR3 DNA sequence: TGTGCCAGCAGCTTATTCCAGGGCGTAGAGCAGTACTTC.

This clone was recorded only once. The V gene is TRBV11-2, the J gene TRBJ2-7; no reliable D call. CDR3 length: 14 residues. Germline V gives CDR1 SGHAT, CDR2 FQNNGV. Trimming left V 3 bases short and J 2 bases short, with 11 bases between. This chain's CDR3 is CASSFGRLTYEQYF. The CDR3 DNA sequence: TGTGCCAGCAGCTTCGGCAGGTTAACCTACGAGCAGTACTTC.

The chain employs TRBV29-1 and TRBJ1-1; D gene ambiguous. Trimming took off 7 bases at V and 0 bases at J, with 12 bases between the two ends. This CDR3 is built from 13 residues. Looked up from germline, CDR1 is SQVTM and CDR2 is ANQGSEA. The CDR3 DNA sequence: TGCAGCGCCTCGGACTCGATGAACACTGAAGCTTTCTTT. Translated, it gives CSASDSMNTEAFF. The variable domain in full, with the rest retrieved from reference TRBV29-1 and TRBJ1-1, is SAVISQKPSRDICQRGTSLTIQCQVDSQVTMMFWYRQQPGQSLTLIATANQGSEATYESGFVIDKFPISRPNLTFSTLTVSNMSPEDSSIYLCSASDSMNTEAFFGQGTRLTVV.